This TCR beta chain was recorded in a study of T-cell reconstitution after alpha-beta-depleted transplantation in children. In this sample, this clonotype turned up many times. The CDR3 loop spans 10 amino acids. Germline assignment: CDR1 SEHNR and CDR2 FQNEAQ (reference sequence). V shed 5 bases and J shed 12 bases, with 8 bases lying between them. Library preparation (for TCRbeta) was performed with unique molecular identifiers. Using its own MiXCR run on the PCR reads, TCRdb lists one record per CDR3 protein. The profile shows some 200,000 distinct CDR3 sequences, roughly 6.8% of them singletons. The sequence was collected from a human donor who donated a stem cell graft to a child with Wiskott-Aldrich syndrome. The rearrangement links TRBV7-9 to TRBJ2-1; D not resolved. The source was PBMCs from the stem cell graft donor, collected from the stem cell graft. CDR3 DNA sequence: TGTGCCAGCAGCCGGTATGGGCAGTTCTTC. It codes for CASSRYGQFF. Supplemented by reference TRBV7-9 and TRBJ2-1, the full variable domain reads DTGVSQNPRHKITKRGQNVTFRCDPISEHNRLYWYRQTLGQGPEFLTYFQNEAQLEKSRLLSDRFSAERPKGSFSTLEIQRTEQGDSAMYLCASSRYGQFFGPGTRLTVL.